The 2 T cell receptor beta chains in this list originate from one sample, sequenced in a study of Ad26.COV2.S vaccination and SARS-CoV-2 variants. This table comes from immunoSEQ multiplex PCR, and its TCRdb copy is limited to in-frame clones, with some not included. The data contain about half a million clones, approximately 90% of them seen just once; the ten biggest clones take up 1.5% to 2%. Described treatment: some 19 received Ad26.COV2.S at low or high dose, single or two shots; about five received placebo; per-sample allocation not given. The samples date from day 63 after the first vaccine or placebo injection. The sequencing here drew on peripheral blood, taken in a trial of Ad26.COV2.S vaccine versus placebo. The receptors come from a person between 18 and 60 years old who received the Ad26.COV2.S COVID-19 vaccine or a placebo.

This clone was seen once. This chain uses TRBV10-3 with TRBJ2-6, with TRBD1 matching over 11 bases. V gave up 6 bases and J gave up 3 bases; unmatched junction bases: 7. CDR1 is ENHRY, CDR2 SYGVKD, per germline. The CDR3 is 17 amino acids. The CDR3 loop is CAISGRDRGFGANVLTF. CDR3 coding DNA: TGTGCCATCAGCGGCCGGGACAGGGGGTTTGGGGCCAACGTCCTGACTTTC.

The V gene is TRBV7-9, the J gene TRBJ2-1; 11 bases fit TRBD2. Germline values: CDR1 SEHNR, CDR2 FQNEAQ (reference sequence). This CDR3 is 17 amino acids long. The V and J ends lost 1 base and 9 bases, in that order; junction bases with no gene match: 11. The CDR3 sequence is CASSLGIAGGPISEQFF. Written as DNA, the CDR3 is TGTGCCAGCAGCTTAGGAATAGCGGGAGGGCCTATTTCTGAGCAGTTCTTC.